These 30 T cell receptor beta chains came from one sample sequenced in a study of cytomegalovirus exposure and HLA in healthy donors (dated by TCRdb to between 2016 and 2019). Receptor amplification or capture employed the immunoSEQ multiplex PCR assay. A mixture of 60 forward primers for TCR Vbeta segments and 13 reverse primers for TCR Jbeta segments was used in the multiplex PCR. TCRdb carries this immuneACCESS record with in-frame sequences only. Its versions omit some clonotypes, under half of them owing to an unresolved V gene in the studies checked, with the rest unexplained. This sample lists almost 200,000 clones; around 76% were detected once. In total, the top ten clones hold less than 2% of the sample. The source material was PBMCs. These receptors originate from a man aged 25 to 40 in good health and CMV-seronegative.

V is TRBV25-1 and J is TRBJ2-7; 7 bases match TRBD2. This CDR3 comprises 13 residues. CDR1 and CDR2 from the germline V gene are MGHDK and SYGVNS. V gave up 2 bases and J gave up 9 bases; unmatched junction bases: 7. CDR3 nucleotide sequence: TGTGCCAGCAGTGAAGCGGGAGCAATTGTGCAGTACTTC. Translation gives CASSEAGAIVQYF.

The chain uses TRBV30 and TRBJ1-2; 9 bases line up with TRBD1. The V segment lost 1 base and the J segment 8 bases; nucleotides outside the gene matches: 17. The germline V gene encodes CDR1 GTSNPN and CDR2 SVGIG (reference sequence). The CDR3 is 17 residues long. The CDR3 nucleotides read TGTGCCTGGAGTGCGAGGATCCTTCGACAGGGGGAATCGGGCTACACCTTC. Encoded protein: CAWSARILRQGESGYTF.

This sequence joins TRBV25-1 and TRBJ1-1; D not resolved. The CDR3 consists of 14 residues. Trimming removed 7 bases at V and 0 bases at J, with 12 bases between. CDR1 is MGHDK, CDR2 SYGVNS, per germline. The CDR3 DNA reads TGTGCCAGCACTGAGGCCGTGCTGAACACTGAAGCTTTCTTT. It translates to CASTEAVLNTEAFF.

This clone occurred once. One junction end disagrees with the germline gene, perhaps due to a read error. The V gene is TRBV27, the J gene TRBJ1-5, with a tentative D call TRBD1 (5 bases). Germline V gives CDR1 MNHEY, CDR2 SMNVEV (reference sequence). The CDR3 has 13 amino acids. The CDR3 is CVSSFRRDQPQHF. The DNA for the CDR3 is TGTGTCAGCAGTTTTCGCAGGGATCAGCCCCAGCATTTT.

V usage is TRBV5-5 and J usage is TRBJ2-5; 9 nucleotides line up with TRBD1. This CDR3 has 15 residues. J was trimmed by 4 bases and V by 4 bases; bases with no gene match: 8. CDR1 is SGHKS, CDR2 YYEKEE, per germline (reference sequence). CDR3 loop: CASSGGQGRGETQYF. The CDR3 nucleotides are TGTGCCAGCAGCGGGGGACAGGGAAGGGGAGAGACCCAGTACTTC.

The chain has TRBV9 and TRBJ1-3; the match to TRBD1 covers 9 bases. The CDR3 is 17 amino acids. The V and J ends lost 2 bases and 0 bases, in that order; junction bases with no gene match: 6. Germline lookup yields CDR1 SGDLS and CDR2 YYNGEE. CDR3 in amino acids: CASSVTGTGISGNTIYF. In DNA, the CDR3 is TGTGCCAGCAGCGTTACCGGGACAGGGATCTCTGGAAACACCATATATTTT.

The J gene is TRBJ2-1, the V gene TRBV29-1, with TRBD2 matching 7 bases. After removal of 6 bases from V and 8 bases from J, the junction contained 13 bases not matched to a gene. CDR1 and CDR2 from the germline V gene are SQVTM and ANQGSEA. This CDR3 contains 14 residues. CDR3 loop: CSVPGTTSFDEQFF. The CDR3 DNA follows: TGCAGCGTCCCCGGGACTACTTCATTCGATGAGCAGTTCTTC.

This clone showed up just a few times. The V and J genes are TRBV5-1 and TRBJ2-3; 8 positions agree with TRBD1. With V trimmed by 4 bases and J by 2 bases, 9 bases remained unmatched. Germline V CDR1 and CDR2: SGHRS, YFSETQ. This CDR3 has 16 residues. The CDR3 sequence: CASSRAGQAFTDTQYF. CDR3 sequence (DNA): TGCGCCAGCAGCCGGGCGGGACAGGCGTTCACAGATACGCAGTATTTT.

This clone was seen more than once but under ten times. This chain joins TRBV6-6 and TRBJ1-2; D ambiguous. Germline V gene data show CDR1 as MNHNY and CDR2 as SVGAGI (reference sequence). The V and J ends lost 0 bases and 2 bases respectively, with 10 bases between them. The CDR3 consists of 15 residues. The CDR3 region has the DNA TGTGCCAGCAGTTACTCGAGAGAACAGAACTATGGCTACACCTTC. It codes for CASSYSREQNYGYTF.

This clone was seen more than once but under ten times. The chain recombines TRBV25-1 with TRBJ2-7, with D hard to call. V was trimmed by 6 bases and J by 4 bases, leaving 7 bases between them. Germline CDR1 is MGHDK and CDR2 is SYGVNS. This CDR3 contains 11 residues. The CDR3 bases are TGTGCCAGCAGGGCGGCTTACGAGCAGTACTTC. Its translation: CASRAAYEQYF.

The chain joins TRBV7-9 to TRBJ2-7, with 15 bases matching TRBD2. In germline, CDR1 is SEHNR, CDR2 FQNEAQ (reference sequence). V gave up 5 bases and J gave up 5 bases; unmatched junction bases: 10. This CDR3 region has 17 residues. This chain's CDR3 is CASSRGLAGGPVHEQYF. Here the CDR3 DNA reads TGTGCCAGCAGCCGCGGACTAGCGGGAGGGCCTGTCCACGAGCAGTACTTC.

This clone came up a few times. The chain has TRBV10-3 and TRBJ2-5; the match to TRBD2 covers 12 bases. Germline V gene sequence: CDR1 ENHRY, CDR2 SYGVKD. J gave up 4 bases and V 7 bases, and 4 bases lay outside the gene matches. CDR3 length equals 14 residues. CDR3 nucleotides: TGTGCCATCATGACTAGCGGGGGTGGAGAGACCCAGTACTTC. Encoded protein: CAIMTSGGGETQYF.

The V and J genes are TRBV11-2 and TRBJ2-5; no definite D call. The CDR3 covers 13 residues. Trimming removed 5 bases from V and 4 bases from J, with 11 bases in between. Per germline, CDR1 SGHAT and CDR2 FQNNGV. The CDR3 here is CASSPSFLETQYF. For the CDR3, the DNA is TGTGCCAGCAGCCCTAGTTTTCTAGAGACCCAGTACTTC.

The chain carries TRBV28 and TRBJ1-5; no clear D gene. The CDR3 runs to 16 residues. CDR1 is MDHEN and CDR2 is SYDVKM in the germline V gene. Trimming shortened V by 7 bases and J by 0 bases, and 16 bases separated the two germline ends. DNA for the CDR3: TGTGCCAGCACCCCGCGGGGTGCCTATAGCAATCAGCCCCAGCATTTT. Its translation: CASTPRGAYSNQPQHF.

The chain couples TRBV7-6 to TRBJ2-7; possible D gene TRBD2, 6 bases. This CDR3 contains 15 residues. CDR1 and CDR2 (germline): SGHVS, FNYEAQ. The V end was cut by 4 bases, the J end by 4 bases, with 17 bases between. CDR3: CASSSRQTGVYEQYF. CDR3 DNA sequence: TGTGCCAGCAGCTCAAGACAGACGGGGGTATACGAGCAGTACTTC.

The genes are TRBV4-1 and TRBJ2-5; D gene uncertain. The CDR3 is 14 residues long. The V gene's germline CDR1 is MGHRA and CDR2 YSYEKL. Trimming left V 1 base short and J 2 bases short, with 8 bases between. CDR3 coding DNA: TGCGCCAGCAGCCAAGGACACCTTCAAGAGACCCAGTACTTC. It is translated as CASSQGHLQETQYF.

The V and J genes are TRBV6-1 and TRBJ1-5; D is unclear. The CDR3 has 13 residues. Looked up from germline, CDR1 is MNHNS and CDR2 is SASEGT. V lost 6 bases and J 6 bases, leaving 12 bases between the germline ends. CDR3 loop: CASRREVIQPQHF. The CDR3 nucleotides read TGTGCCAGCAGGAGGGAGGTGATTCAGCCCCAGCATTTT.

This sequence joins TRBV19 and TRBJ1-4, with D perhaps TRBD1 (5 bases). This CDR3 region has 15 residues. V dropped 3 bases and J dropped 0 bases, with 8 bases sitting between them. CDR1 and CDR2 (germline): LNHDA, SQIVND (reference sequence). Written as DNA, the CDR3 is TGTGCCAGTAGTATTGGAGGGGCAACTAATGAAAAACTGTTTTTT. As protein: CASSIGGATNEKLFF.

CDR3 sequence: CASTPRGFGTSQHEQYF. DNA of the CDR3: TGTGCCAGCACTCCTAGGGGATTTGGGACTAGTCAGCACGAGCAGTACTTC. This chain joins TRBV28 and TRBJ2-7, with TRBD2 identical over 8 bases. Germline V gene data show CDR1 as MDHEN and CDR2 as SYDVKM. J gave up 5 bases and V 7 bases, and 19 bases lay outside the gene matches. CDR3 length equals 17 residues.

This chain joins TRBV27 and TRBJ1-2; 10 bases are shared with TRBD1. Germline CDR1 MNHEY, CDR2 SMNVEV (reference sequence). This CDR3 has 15 residues. The ends lost 1 base at V and 3 bases at J; junction bases unmatched: 2. CDR3 sequence reads: CASSLLGTGDYGYTF. The CDR3 DNA reads as TGTGCCAGCAGTTTATTGGGGACAGGGGACTATGGCTACACCTTC.

This chain uses TRBV29-1 with TRBJ2-7; tentatively, D is TRBD1 (5 bases). Per germline, CDR1 SQVTM and CDR2 ANQGSEA. The CDR3 is made up of 12 amino acids. Trimming took off 6 bases at V and 6 bases at J, with 15 bases between the two ends. The CDR3 here is CSVGVQGSEQYF. The CDR3 coding sequence is TGCAGCGTAGGGGTGCAGGGTTCCGAGCAGTACTTC.

This chain joins TRBV7-6 and TRBJ2-1, with 7 bases lining up with TRBD1. The germline CDR1 and CDR2 sequences are SGHVS and FNYEAQ. V lost 4 bases and J lost 2; bases outside the gene matches: 8. The length of the CDR3 is 16 residues. The CDR3 nucleotides are TGTGCCAGCAGCTCAGGACAGGCGAGGGCCTACAATGAGCAGTTCTTC. Its protein is CASSSGQARAYNEQFF.

The chain combines TRBV19 with TRBJ2-7; 9 bases line up with TRBD1. Germline V CDR1 and CDR2: LNHDA, SQIVND (reference sequence). The CDR3 has 14 amino acids. V shed 6 bases, J shed 3 bases, and the junction held 6 bases outside the gene matches. CDR3 sequence reads: CASSPGTGIYEQYF. CDR3 sequence (DNA): TGTGCCAGTAGCCCCGGGACAGGGATCTACGAGCAGTACTTC. Based on the CDR3 plus reference TRBV19 and TRBJ2-7, the full variable domain is DGGITQSPKYLFRKEGQNVTLSCEQNLNHDAMYWYRQDPGQGLRLIYYSQIVNDFQKGDIAEGYSVSREKKESFPLTVTSAQKNPTAFYLCASSPGTGIYEQYFGPGTRLTVT.

The V gene is TRBV15, the J gene TRBJ2-3; no definite D call. The germline V and J ends were trimmed by 3 bases and 0 bases, with 13 bases remaining between them. The CDR3 sequence is 16 residues long. The V gene's germline CDR1 is LNHNV and CDR2 YYDKDF (reference sequence). CDR3 bases: TGTGCCACCAGCAGGCTCCTGAGGCCTAGCACAGATACGCAGTATTTT. It yields the protein CATSRLLRPSTDTQYF.

This chain links TRBV25-1 with TRBJ2-5, with a possible D match to TRBD1 (5 bases). V shed 6 bases and J shed 5 bases, with 16 bases lying between them. The CDR3 loop spans 14 amino acids. Germline V gene sequence: CDR1 MGHDK, CDR2 SYGVNS. The CDR3 DNA follows: TGTGCCAGCAGCGAGAAAGGGGATACGGAGACCCAGTACTTC. Protein product: CASSEKGDTETQYF.

CDR3 protein: CASSLDQGGNYEQYF. As DNA, the CDR3 is TGTGCCAGCAGCCTCGACCAGGGGGGAAACTACGAGCAGTACTTC. The chain combines TRBV9 with TRBJ2-7, with a weak D call TRBD1 (7 bases). Germline-derived CDR1 and CDR2 are SGDLS and YYNGEE. The V and J ends lost 4 bases and 3 bases respectively, with 17 bases between them. The CDR3 loop spans 15 amino acids.

V and J are TRBV28 and TRBJ2-7; D is perhaps TRBD2 (6 bases). The CDR3 is made up of 13 amino acids. The germline V and J ends were trimmed by 7 bases and 0 bases, with 10 bases remaining between them. The germline gives CDR1 MDHEN, CDR2 SYDVKM. The CDR3 nucleotides read TGTGCCAGCATTAGCGGTGACTCCTACGAGCAGTACTTC. Protein sequence: CASISGDSYEQYF.

The chain recombines TRBV5-5 with TRBJ2-7; TRBD2 matches at 11 bases. Looked up from germline, CDR1 is SGHKS and CDR2 is YYEKEE (reference sequence). Trimming took 4 bases from V and 2 from J; bases not matched to a gene: 5. CDR3 size: 15 residues. CDR3 protein: CASSQVLAGAYEQYF. CDR3 DNA sequence: TGTGCCAGCAGCCAAGTACTAGCGGGAGCCTACGAGCAGTACTTC.

V and J are TRBV7-9 and TRBJ2-2; TRBD1 might be the D (6 bases). Germline V gene lookup returns CDR1 SEHNR and CDR2 FQNEAQ (reference sequence). CDR3 length: 15 amino acids. V was pared by 4 bases and J by 2 bases, with 11 bases between. CDR3 residues: CASSSGQFNTGELFF. The CDR3 nucleotides are TGTGCCAGCAGCTCCGGACAGTTTAACACCGGGGAGCTGTTTTTT.

V usage is TRBV13 and J usage is TRBJ1-1, with 7 bases identical to TRBD1. The CDR3 consists of 13 residues. Germline CDR1 is PRHDT and CDR2 is FYEKMQ (reference sequence). The V segment lost 5 bases and the J segment 1 base; nucleotides outside the gene matches: 1. CDR3 in amino acids: CASSRGQNTEAFF. CDR3 DNA sequence: TGTGCCAGCAGCAGGGGGCAGAACACTGAAGCTTTCTTT.